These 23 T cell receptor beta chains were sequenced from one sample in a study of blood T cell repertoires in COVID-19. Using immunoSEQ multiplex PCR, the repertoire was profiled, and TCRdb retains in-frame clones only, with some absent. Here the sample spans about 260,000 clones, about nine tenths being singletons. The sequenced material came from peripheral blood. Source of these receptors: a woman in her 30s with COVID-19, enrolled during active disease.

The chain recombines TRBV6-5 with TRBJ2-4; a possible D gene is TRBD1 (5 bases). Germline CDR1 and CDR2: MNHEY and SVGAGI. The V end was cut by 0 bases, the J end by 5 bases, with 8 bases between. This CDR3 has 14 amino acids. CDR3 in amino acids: CASSYSWTQNIQYF. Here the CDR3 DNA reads TGTGCCAGCAGTTACTCGTGGACACAAAACATTCAGTACTTC.

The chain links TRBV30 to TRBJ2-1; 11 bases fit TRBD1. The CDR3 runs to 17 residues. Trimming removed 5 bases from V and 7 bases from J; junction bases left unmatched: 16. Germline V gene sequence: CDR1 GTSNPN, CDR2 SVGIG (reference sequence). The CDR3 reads CAWLKGPGTGGGNEQFF. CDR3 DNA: TGTGCCTGGTTGAAGGGACCTGGGACAGGGGGAGGGAATGAGCAGTTCTTC.

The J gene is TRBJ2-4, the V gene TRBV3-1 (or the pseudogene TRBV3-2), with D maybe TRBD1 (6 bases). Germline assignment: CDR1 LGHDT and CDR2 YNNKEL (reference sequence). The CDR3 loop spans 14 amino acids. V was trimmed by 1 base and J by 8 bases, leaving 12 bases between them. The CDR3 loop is CASSQASQGYIQYF. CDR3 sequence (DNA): TGTGCCAGCAGCCAAGCGAGCCAGGGGTACATTCAGTACTTC.

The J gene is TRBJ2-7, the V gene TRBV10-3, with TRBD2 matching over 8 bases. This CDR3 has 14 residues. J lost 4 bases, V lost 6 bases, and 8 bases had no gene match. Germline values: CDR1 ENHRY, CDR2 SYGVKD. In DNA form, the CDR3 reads TGTGCCATCAGCCCAGCGGGAGTTGTATACGAGCAGTACTTC. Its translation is CAISPAGVVYEQYF.

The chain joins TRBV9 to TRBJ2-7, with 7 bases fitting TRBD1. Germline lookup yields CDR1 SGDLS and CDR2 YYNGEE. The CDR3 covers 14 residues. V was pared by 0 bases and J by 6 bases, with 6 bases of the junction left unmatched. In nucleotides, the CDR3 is TGTGCCAGCAGCGTAGAGGCAGGGGGAGCCGAGCAGTACTTC. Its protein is CASSVEAGGAEQYF.

Here the CDR3 reads CASSSDGPGNTQYF. CDR3 nucleotide sequence: TGCGCCAGCAGCTCGGACGGCCCAGGGAATACGCAGTATTTT. The V call is TRBV5-1, the J call TRBJ2-3; the D gene is possibly TRBD1 (5 bases). Germline V gene sequence: CDR1 SGHRS, CDR2 YFSETQ. The ends were cut back, 3 bases at V and 7 bases at J, with 15 bases in the middle. CDR3 length equals 14 residues.

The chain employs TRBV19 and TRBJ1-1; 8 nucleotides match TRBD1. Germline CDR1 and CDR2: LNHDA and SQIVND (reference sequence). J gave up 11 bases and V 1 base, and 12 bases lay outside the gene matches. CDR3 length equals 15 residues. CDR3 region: CASSIGPAGQGRAFF. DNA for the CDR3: TGTGCCAGTAGTATAGGCCCTGCAGGACAGGGAAGGGCTTTCTTT.

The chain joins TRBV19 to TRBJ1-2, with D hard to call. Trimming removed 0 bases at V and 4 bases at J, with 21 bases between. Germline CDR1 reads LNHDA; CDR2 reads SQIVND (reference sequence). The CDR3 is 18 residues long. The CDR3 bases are TGTGCCAGTAGTATAGAATTTTACCAAGGAGCAACGGTCTATGGCTACACCTTC. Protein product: CASSIEFYQGATVYGYTF.

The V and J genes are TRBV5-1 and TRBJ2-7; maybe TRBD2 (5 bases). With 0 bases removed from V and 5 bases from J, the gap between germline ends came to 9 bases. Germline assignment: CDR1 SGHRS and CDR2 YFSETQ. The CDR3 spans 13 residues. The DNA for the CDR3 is TGCGCCAGCAGCTTGGCCTCCGGGAACGAGCAGTACTTC. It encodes CASSLASGNEQYF.

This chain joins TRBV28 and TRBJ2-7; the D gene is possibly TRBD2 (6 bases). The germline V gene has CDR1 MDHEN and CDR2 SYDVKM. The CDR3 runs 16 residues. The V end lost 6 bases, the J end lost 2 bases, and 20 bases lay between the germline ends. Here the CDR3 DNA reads TGTGCCAGCAGCCACAAGCGACTAGAACTCCCCTACGAGCAGTACTTC. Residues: CASSHKRLELPYEQYF. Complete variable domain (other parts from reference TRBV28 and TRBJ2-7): DVKVTQSSRYLVKRTGEKVFLECVQDMDHENMFWYRQDPGLGLRLIYFSYDVKMKEKGDIPEGYSVSREKKERFSLILESASTNQTSMYLCASSHKRLELPYEQYFGPGTRLTVT.

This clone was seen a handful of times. The CDR3 sequence is CASRPTGESIFGSPLHF. The CDR3 bases are TGTGCCAGCAGACCCACAGGGGAGTCGATATTTGGTTCACCCCTCCACTTT. The J gene is TRBJ1-6, the V gene TRBV7-2; 7 bases agree with TRBD1. The CDR3 contains 17 residues. J lost 9 bases, V lost 6 bases, and 17 bases had no gene match. CDR1 and CDR2 (germline): SGHTA, FQGNSA.

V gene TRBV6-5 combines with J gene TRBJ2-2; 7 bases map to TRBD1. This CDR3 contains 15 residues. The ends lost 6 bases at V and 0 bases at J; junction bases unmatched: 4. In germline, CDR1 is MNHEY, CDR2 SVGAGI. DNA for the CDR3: TGTGCCAGCAGGCCACAGGGGACGAACACCGGGGAGCTGTTTTTT. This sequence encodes CASRPQGTNTGELFF.

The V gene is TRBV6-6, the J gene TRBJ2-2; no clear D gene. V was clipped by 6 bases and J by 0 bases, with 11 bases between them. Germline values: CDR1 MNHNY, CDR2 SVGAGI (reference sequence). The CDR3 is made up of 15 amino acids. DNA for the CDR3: TGTGCCAGCAGCCTGTCAGTCGCGAACACCGGGGAGCTGTTTTTT. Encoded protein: CASSLSVANTGELFF.

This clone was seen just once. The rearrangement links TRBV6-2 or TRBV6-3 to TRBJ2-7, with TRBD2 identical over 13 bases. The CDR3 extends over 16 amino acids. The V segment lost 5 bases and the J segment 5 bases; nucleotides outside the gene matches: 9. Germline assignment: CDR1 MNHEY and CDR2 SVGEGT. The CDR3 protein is CASSPEWTSGSDEQYF. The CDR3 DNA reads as TGTGCCAGCAGTCCCGAGTGGACTAGCGGGAGCGACGAGCAGTACTTC.

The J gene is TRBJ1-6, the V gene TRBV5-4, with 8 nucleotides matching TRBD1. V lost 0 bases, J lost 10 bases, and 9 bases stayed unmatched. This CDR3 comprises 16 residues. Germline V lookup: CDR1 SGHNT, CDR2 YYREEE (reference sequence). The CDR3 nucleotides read TGTGCCAGCAGCTTGGATCCCGCAGGGGGCGGATCACCCCTCCACTTT. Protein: CASSLDPAGGGSPLHF.

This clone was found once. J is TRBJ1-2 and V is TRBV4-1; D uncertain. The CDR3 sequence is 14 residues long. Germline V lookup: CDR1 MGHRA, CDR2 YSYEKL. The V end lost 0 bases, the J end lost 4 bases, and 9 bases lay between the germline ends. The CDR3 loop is CASSQDAVGYGYTF. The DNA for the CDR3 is TGCGCCAGCAGCCAAGACGCGGTGGGCTATGGCTACACCTTC.

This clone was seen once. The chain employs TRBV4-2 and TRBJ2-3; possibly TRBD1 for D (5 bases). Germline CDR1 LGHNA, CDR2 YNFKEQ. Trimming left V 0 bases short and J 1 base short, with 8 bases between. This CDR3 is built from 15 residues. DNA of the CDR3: TGTGCCAGCAGCCAAGAGGAGACAGGCACAGATACGCAGTATTTT. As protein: CASSQEETGTDTQYF.

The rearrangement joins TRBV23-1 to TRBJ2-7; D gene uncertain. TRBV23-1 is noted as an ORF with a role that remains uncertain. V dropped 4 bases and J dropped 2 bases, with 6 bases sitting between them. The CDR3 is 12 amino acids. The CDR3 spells CASSRKPYEQYF. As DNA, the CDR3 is TGCGCCAGCAGTCGCAAGCCCTACGAGCAGTACTTC.

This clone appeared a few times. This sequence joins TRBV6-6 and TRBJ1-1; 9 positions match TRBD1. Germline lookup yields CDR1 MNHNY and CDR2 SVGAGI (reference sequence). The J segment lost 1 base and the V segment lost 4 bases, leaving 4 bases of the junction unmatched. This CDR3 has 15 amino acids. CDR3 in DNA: TGTGCCAGCAGTTCGCCGGGACAGGGGAACACTGAAGCTTTCTTT. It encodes CASSSPGQGNTEAFF.

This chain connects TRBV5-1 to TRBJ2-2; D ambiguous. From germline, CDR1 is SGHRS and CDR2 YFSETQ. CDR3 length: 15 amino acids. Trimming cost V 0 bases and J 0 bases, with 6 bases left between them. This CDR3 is CASSLDGSNTGELFF. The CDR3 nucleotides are TGCGCCAGCAGCTTGGACGGTTCGAACACCGGGGAGCTGTTTTTT.

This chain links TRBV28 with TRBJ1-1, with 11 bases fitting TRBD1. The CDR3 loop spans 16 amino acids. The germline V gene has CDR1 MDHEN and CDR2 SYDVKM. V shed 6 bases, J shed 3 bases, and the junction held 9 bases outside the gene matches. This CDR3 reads CASRRTGGGGDTEAFF. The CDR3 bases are TGTGCCAGCAGGCGGACAGGGGGCGGTGGGGACACTGAAGCTTTCTTT.

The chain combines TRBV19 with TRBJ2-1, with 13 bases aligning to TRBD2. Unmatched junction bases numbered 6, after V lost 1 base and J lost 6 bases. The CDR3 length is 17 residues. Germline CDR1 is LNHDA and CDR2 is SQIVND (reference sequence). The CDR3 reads CASSIVGTSGKGNEQFF. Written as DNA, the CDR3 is TGTGCCAGTAGTATAGTCGGGACTAGCGGGAAGGGCAATGAGCAGTTCTTC.

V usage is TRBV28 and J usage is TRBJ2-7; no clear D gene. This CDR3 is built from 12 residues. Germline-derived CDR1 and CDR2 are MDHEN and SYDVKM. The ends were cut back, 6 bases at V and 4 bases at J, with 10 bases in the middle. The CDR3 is CASRSTGYEQYF. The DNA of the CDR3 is TGTGCCAGCAGATCGACGGGTTACGAGCAGTACTTC.